Below, 6 T cell receptor beta chains from the same sample are listed, as sequenced in a study of cytomegalovirus exposure and HLA in healthy donors. PCR used 60 Vbeta primers and 13 Jbeta primers. Method: immunoSEQ multiplex PCR; TCRdb's copy keeps in-frame clones and lacks some. Altogether around 190,000 clones are present, roughly nine tenths being singletons, with the ten largest covering 1.1%. Sequenced sample: PBMCs. The receptors shown here come from a boy aged 2 to 10 in good health and CMV-seronegative.

The chain carries TRBV5-1 and TRBJ2-7; 9 nucleotides align to TRBD1. The ends lost 6 bases at V and 7 bases at J; junction bases unmatched: 14. Germline V CDR1 and CDR2: SGHRS, YFSETQ. The CDR3 is 15 amino acids. The CDR3 reads CASNTAGTGRGEQYF. CDR3 sequence (DNA): TGCGCCAGCAACACAGCTGGGACAGGGCGAGGGGAGCAGTACTTC.

The V call is TRBV28, the J call TRBJ2-2; 10 bases are a match to TRBD1. The CDR3 totals 15 residues. Germline V gene data show CDR1 as MDHEN and CDR2 as SYDVKM. Trimming took 5 bases from V and 8 from J; bases not matched to a gene: 8. Here the CDR3 reads CASSHGTGVLGELFF. CDR3 sequence (DNA): TGTGCCAGCAGTCATGGGACAGGGGTATTAGGGGAGCTGTTTTTT.

The chain links TRBV4-1 to TRBJ2-1; D may be TRBD2 (5 bases). Trimming stripped 0 bases from V and 10 bases from J, with 13 bases between. The CDR3 spans 14 residues. CDR1 and CDR2 from the germline V gene are MGHRA and YSYEKL. The chain's CDR3 is CASSQEAVVYEQFF. The DNA for the CDR3 is TGCGCCAGCAGCCAAGAAGCGGTAGTTTACGAGCAGTTCTTC.

The rearrangement links TRBV19 to TRBJ1-2, with 7 positions matching TRBD1. With 8 bases clipped from V and 7 bases from J, the junction kept 16 bases outside the gene matches. In germline, CDR1 is LNHDA, CDR2 SQIVND (reference sequence). CDR3 length equals 15 residues. The CDR3 DNA reads TGTGCCAGTGAACCCCGGGGCAGGGGGGCGAGTGGCTACACCTTC. Its protein product is CASEPRGRGASGYTF.

The genes are TRBV11-1 and TRBJ2-1; 12 nucleotides match TRBD2. The V gene end was trimmed by 5 bases and the J gene end by 12 bases; junction bases not matched to a gene: 20. The CDR3 contains 18 residues. CDR1 SGHAT and CDR2 FQDESV come from the germline V gene (reference sequence). CDR3 sequence reads: CASSPWTGLAGNHGGQFF. Written as DNA, the CDR3 is TGTGCCAGCAGCCCTTGGACCGGACTAGCGGGGAACCATGGGGGGCAGTTCTTC. Based on the CDR3 plus reference TRBV11-1 and TRBJ2-1, the full variable domain is EAEVAQSPRYKITEKSQAVAFWCDPISGHATLYWYRQILGQGPELLVQFQDESVVDDSQLPKDRFSAERLKGVDSTLKIQPAELGDSAMYLCASSPWTGLAGNHGGQFFGPGTRLTVL.

This rearrangement joins TRBV7-9 to TRBJ2-5; 7 bases align to TRBD2. Germline V lookup: CDR1 SEHNR, CDR2 FQNEAQ (reference sequence). The V segment lost 10 bases and the J segment 1 base; nucleotides outside the gene matches: 6. The CDR3 is made up of 13 amino acids. Here the CDR3 reads CAMAAGVQETQYF. CDR3 nucleotides: TGTGCCATGGCGGCGGGGGTCCAAGAGACCCAGTACTTC.